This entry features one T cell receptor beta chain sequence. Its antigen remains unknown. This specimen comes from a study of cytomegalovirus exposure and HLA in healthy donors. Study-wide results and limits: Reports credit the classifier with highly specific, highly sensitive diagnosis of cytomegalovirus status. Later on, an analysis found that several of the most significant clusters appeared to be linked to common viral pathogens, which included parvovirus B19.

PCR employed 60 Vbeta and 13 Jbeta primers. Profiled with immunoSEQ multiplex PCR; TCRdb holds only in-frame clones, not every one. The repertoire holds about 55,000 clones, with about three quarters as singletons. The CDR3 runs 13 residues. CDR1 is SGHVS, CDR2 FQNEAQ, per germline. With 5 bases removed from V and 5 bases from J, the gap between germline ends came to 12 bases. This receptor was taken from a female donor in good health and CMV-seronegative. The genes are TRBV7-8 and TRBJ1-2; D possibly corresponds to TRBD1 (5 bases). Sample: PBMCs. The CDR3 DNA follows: TGTGCCAGCAGCGCACAGGTACCTTATGGCTACACCTTC. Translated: CASSAQVPYGYTF. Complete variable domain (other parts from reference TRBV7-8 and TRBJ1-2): GAGVSQSPRYKVAKRGQDVALRCDPISGHVSLFWYQQALGQGPEFLTYFQNEAQLDKSGLPSDRFFAERPEGSVSTLKIQRTQQEDSAVYLCASSAQVPYGYTFGSGTRLTVV.